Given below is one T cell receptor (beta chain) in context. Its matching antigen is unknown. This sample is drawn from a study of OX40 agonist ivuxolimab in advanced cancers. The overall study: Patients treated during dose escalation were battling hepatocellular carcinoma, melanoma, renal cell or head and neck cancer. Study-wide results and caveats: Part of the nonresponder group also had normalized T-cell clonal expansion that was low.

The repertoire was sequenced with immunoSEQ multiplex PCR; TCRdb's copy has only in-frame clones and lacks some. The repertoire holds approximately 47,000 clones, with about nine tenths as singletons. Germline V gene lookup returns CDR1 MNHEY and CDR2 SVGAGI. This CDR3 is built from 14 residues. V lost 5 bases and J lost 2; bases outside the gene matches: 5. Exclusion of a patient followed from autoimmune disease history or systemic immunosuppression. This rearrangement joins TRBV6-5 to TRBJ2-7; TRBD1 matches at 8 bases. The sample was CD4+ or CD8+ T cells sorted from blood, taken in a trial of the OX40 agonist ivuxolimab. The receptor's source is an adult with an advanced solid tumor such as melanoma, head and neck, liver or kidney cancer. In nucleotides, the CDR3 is TGTGCCAGCAGTCCAGGGACAGGCCCCTACGAGCAGTACTTC. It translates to CASSPGTGPYEQYF.